One sample yielded the 9 T cell receptor beta chains listed below, sequenced in a study of cytomegalovirus exposure and HLA in healthy donors. The study ran its PCR with 60 Vbeta and 13 Jbeta primers. TCRdb's table, derived via immunoSEQ multiplex PCR, lists solely in-frame clones and lacks some. Altogether around 100,000 clones are present, roughly 76% being singletons, with the ten largest covering roughly 3.5%. Sequenced input: PBMCs. The receptors stem from a man in his forties in good health and CMV-seronegative.

The CDR3 sequence: CASSLLGQNTEAFF. The DNA of the CDR3 is TGTGCCAGCAGCCTACTGGGACAGAACACTGAAGCTTTCTTT. V is TRBV7-3 and J is TRBJ1-1, with TRBD1 as a possible D gene (6 bases). V gave up 5 bases and J gave up 1 base, with 11 bases separating them. This CDR3 comprises 14 residues. Germline CDR1 is SGHTA and CDR2 is FQGTGA.

CDR3 coding DNA: TGCGCCAGCAGCCAAGGGACAGGCAGAGAGACCCAGTACTTC. Amino acid sequence: CASSQGTGRETQYF. V is TRBV4-3 and J is TRBJ2-5; 7 bases are a match to TRBD1. V lost 1 base and J lost 4; bases outside the gene matches: 3. This CDR3 has 14 residues. Germline lookup yields CDR1 LGHNA and CDR2 YSLEER.

The chain carries TRBV28 and TRBJ2-1; D uncertain. V lost 3 bases, J lost 2 bases, and 2 bases lay in between. The CDR3 runs to 12 residues. CDR1 MDHEN and CDR2 SYDVKM come from the germline V gene. The CDR3 here is CASSFAYNEQFF. CDR3 bases: TGTGCCAGCAGTTTCGCCTACAATGAGCAGTTCTTC.

This chain joins TRBV7-9 and TRBJ2-2; TRBD2 is a possible D gene (6 bases). The CDR3 is 15 residues long. V was shortened by 5 bases and J by 7 bases, with 17 bases between the two germline ends. The germline gives CDR1 SEHNR, CDR2 FQNEAQ (reference sequence). CDR3 in DNA: TGTGCCAGCAGCCCACCAGGGACTGTTCGCGGGGAGCTGTTTTTT. Translating it yields CASSPPGTVRGELFF. The whole variable domain, remainder taken from reference TRBV7-9 and TRBJ2-2, is DTGVSQNPRHKITKRGQNVTFRCDPISEHNRLYWYRQTLGQGPEFLTYFQNEAQLEKSRLLSDRFSAERPKGSFSTLEIQRTEQGDSAMYLCASSPPGTVRGELFFGEGSRLTVL.

This rearrangement joins TRBV15 to TRBJ2-3; a possible D gene is TRBD1 (6 bases). The CDR3 covers 17 residues. Germline loops: CDR1 LNHNV, CDR2 YYDKDF (reference sequence). V lost 3 bases and J 0 bases, leaving 16 bases between the germline ends. DNA for the CDR3: TGTGCCACCAGCAGTGGCCCGGGACACCTTAGCACAGATACGCAGTATTTT. Translated, it gives CATSSGPGHLSTDTQYF.

The chain recombines TRBV29-1 with TRBJ1-1; D is uncertain. The CDR3 consists of 16 residues. V shed 0 bases and J shed 1 base, with 15 bases lying between them. The germline V gene has CDR1 SQVTM and CDR2 ANQGSEA. CDR3 residues: CSVEDGRAGRNTEAFF. CDR3 sequence (DNA): TGCAGCGTTGAAGACGGGCGGGCGGGCAGGAACACTGAAGCTTTCTTT.

The V gene is TRBV7-7, the J gene TRBJ2-3; D gene uncertain. Trimming removed 2 bases from V and 4 bases from J, with 13 bases in between. There are 15 residues in the CDR3. Germline assignment: CDR1 SSHAT and CDR2 FNYEAQ (reference sequence). The CDR3 nucleotides are TGTGCCAGCAGCTTACACCCCTCCCGGGCAGATACGCAGTATTTT. It is translated as CASSLHPSRADTQYF.

The chain carries TRBV5-1 and TRBJ2-7, with D possibly TRBD1 on 6 matching bases. The CDR3 contains 14 residues. Trimming stripped 4 bases from V and 2 bases from J, with 13 bases between. Germline CDR1 and CDR2: SGHRS and YFSETQ. The CDR3 coding sequence is TGCGCCAGCAGCCTGGAGACAGGTCCCTACGAGCAGTACTTC. Protein product: CASSLETGPYEQYF.

The rearrangement joins TRBV7-9 to TRBJ2-2; D perhaps matches TRBD1 (6 bases). Trimming left V 3 bases short and J 1 base short, with 12 bases between. Germline values: CDR1 SEHNR, CDR2 FQNEAQ (reference sequence). This CDR3 contains 16 residues. The CDR3 DNA reads TGTGCCAGCAGCTTTAGACAGGATGGGAACACCGGGGAGCTGTTTTTT. This sequence encodes CASSFRQDGNTGELFF.